This T cell receptor beta chain appears in the sequencing data of a study of human T cells and chemical hapten exposure (dated by TCRdb to the early 2020s). For the study in its entirety: For sensitization, 2% DPC in acetone was applied to a roughly 2 cm by roughly 2 cm area of upper inner arm skin. Patients additionally received weekly therapeutic DPC doses to the scalp throughout the roughly 25-week study period. Patch testing was done on the upper back using Finn chambers containing 0.01% DPC, and results were scored after 6 days according to International Contact Dermatitis Research Group standards. Most of the patients in the cohort were female, and the cohort covered alopecia areata with under or over 50% scalp involvement, alopecia totalis and alopecia universalis. Libraries were combined into a pool for sequencing, and differences in TCR yield between samples came mainly from small differences in library volumes within the pool. Peripheral blood TCR repertoire changes were tracked in vivo in alopecia patients during primary and secondary sensitization to the hapten diphenylcyclopropenone (DPC). Blood samples were taken from patients before sensitization (week 0) and at 2, 6 and about 24 weeks after DPC sensitization. For TCR sequencing, blood came from 25 to 35 alopecia patients at anywhere from one to four time points (pre-sensitization, 2, 6 and 24 weeks).

General study outcomes and caveats: Repeated subsampling changed both the strength of the expansion versus patch-test correlation and the threshold at which the correlation became significant. Alopecia, a presumed autoimmune disease, was present in all patients, so the immune response of the patients might differ from that of healthy individuals. Significantly more large CDR3 similarity clusters were formed by expanded TCRs than by pre-sensitization or healthy control sets, consistent with antigen-driven responses. No change with DPC sensitization was found in the number of TCRs above 1 in 1000 frequency, and no evidence of global repertoire structure alterations was found. Patch test score was positively correlated with the number of PT1 expanded TCRs, with significance at thresholds 8, 16 and 32 but not at 4.

The time point label here, explained by the study, means: patch test 1, 2 weeks after DPC sensitization. Read against the paper, the sample's treatment or condition label means: therapeutic diphenylcyclopropenone sensitization with weekly scalp DPC. At each patch-test visit, blood was drawn before the patch test was applied. To be eligible, patients had to be aged 18 to 70, diagnosed with alopecia and judged suitable for DPC therapy, while pregnant patients were excluded. Total RNA was isolated from unfractionated whole blood collected in Tempus Blood RNA tubes. Notes on this clonotype: What antigen it recognizes has not been identified. No per-base quality is available; no much larger clone lies one base away.

The library was generated by RACE. Instrument used: NextSeq 500. During library preparation, unique molecular identifiers were attached to individual cDNA molecules so that TCRs could be counted in a quantitative, reproducible way. Both TCR alpha and TCR beta chains were sequenced from each blood RNA sample. The authors processed their data as follows. The median number of TCRs per sample was around 100,000, ranging from about 20,000 to 700,000. The Decombinator software suite was used to annotate V, J and CDR3 in the TCR reads. For PS versus PT1 abundance plots, all samples were subsampled to the same number of TCRs (28,000). Expanded TCRs were defined as absent before sensitization and observed at least eight times at the 2-week time point. TCRdb reprocessing: public reads trimmed at Q25 with fastp, clones called with MiXCR, in-frame beta chains kept. Entries are consolidated by CDR3 protein sequence, retaining the most common genes and DNA. Clone size and V and J calls follow TCRdb, not the original study. This sample gives about 380,000 distinct CDR3 sequences in total; around 5% of them show up just once. About 2.2% of the sample is in the top ten clones.

Specimen: whole blood, collected in connection with sensitization to the hapten diphenylcyclopropenone (DPC). This clonotype was sampled from a woman aged 45 to 65 with alopecia areata. Some clones in this sample may be carry-over from other donors' samples.

The sequence in DNA is TGTGCCAGTAGTTTCGGACAGCTCTCTGGAAACACCATATATTTT. Its coded protein is CASSFGQLSGNTIYF. The rearrangement joined TRBV19 to TRBJ1-3; the best D guess is TRBD1, with 6 bases matching. Trimming at the junction amounts to 5 bases on V and 0 bases on J, and the germline ends lie 11 bases apart. The germline V gene (reference sequence) provides CDR1 LNHDA and CDR2 SQIVND. The CDR3 covers 15 residues, taking in both the cysteine and the phenylalanine. Only the CDR3 DNA stays, 45 bases, in frame from base 1.